This TCR beta chain came from a study of T cell responses to AZD1222 COVID-19 vaccine. Germline-derived CDR1 and CDR2 are MNHEY and SVGAGI. CDR3 size: 14 residues. V lost 8 bases and J lost 0, with 11 bases in between. Measured with immunoSEQ multiplex PCR; TCRdb has only the in-frame clones, and not every one. The data show more than 250,000 clones, over 90% seen once. The receptor's source is an adult in good health. The V gene is TRBV6-5, the J gene TRBJ2-1; possibly TRBD2 for D (5 bases). The specimen comprised peripheral blood, sampled on day 0 of AZD1222 vaccination. The CDR3 nucleotides are TGTGCCAGCGAAGCGGCTAGCTCCTACAATGAGCAGTTCTTC. Translation gives CASEAASSYNEQFF.